The T cell receptor beta chain under discussion was sequenced for a study of patients and donors after allogeneic stem cell transplantation. TCRdb redid the calling of the RT-PCR reads with MiXCR, one entry per CDR3 protein. The table shows roughly 940,000 distinct CDR3 sequences, with approximately 19% occurring only once. This clonotype was observed many times. The junction had 4 bases not matched to a gene; V was cut back by 8 bases and J by 0 bases. The CDR3 is 14 amino acids. Germline assignment: CDR1 MNHNS and CDR2 SASEGT. The source is a human donor who was either an allogeneic HSCT recipient or a stem cell or donor lymphocyte infusion donor (not recorded which). It is not recorded whose cells these are; they may come from a transplant donor. The gene calls are TRBV6-1 and TRBJ2-5; 9 positions match TRBD1. Material: blood, either unsorted or a sorted T cell fraction (not recorded which). The CDR3, as DNA: TGTGCCAGCCGGGACAGGGCGTACCAAGAGACCCAGTACTTC. Protein product: CASRDRAYQETQYF.